This TCR beta chain was profiled in a study of graft-versus-host responses after intestinal transplantation. Whole-study context: Recipients obtained multivisceral, liver-intestinal, or isolated intestinal transplants. After anti-thymocyte globulin induction, recipients took tacrolimus and steroids for two to three years.

The V end was cut by 7 bases, the J end by 1 base, with 14 bases between. The CDR3 has 16 amino acids. Looked up from germline, CDR1 is SEHNR and CDR2 is FQNEAQ (reference sequence). This clone has a single count. Only in-frame clones appear in the TCRdb table, and some are missing; sequencing was by immunoSEQ multiplex PCR. The sample carries 8,500 to 10,000 clones, around 90% recorded once. The TCR comes from a human patient who received an intestinal transplant, so some T cells may come from the graft donor. The V call is TRBV7-9, the J call TRBJ1-6; a possible D gene is TRBD1 (5 bases). The sequencing used PBMCs, collected 43 to 45 days after intestinal transplant. The CDR3, as DNA: TGTGCCAGCACCTCAGGGCGGGGGTCCTATAATTCACCCCTCCACTTT. Translated, it gives CASTSGRGSYNSPLHF.